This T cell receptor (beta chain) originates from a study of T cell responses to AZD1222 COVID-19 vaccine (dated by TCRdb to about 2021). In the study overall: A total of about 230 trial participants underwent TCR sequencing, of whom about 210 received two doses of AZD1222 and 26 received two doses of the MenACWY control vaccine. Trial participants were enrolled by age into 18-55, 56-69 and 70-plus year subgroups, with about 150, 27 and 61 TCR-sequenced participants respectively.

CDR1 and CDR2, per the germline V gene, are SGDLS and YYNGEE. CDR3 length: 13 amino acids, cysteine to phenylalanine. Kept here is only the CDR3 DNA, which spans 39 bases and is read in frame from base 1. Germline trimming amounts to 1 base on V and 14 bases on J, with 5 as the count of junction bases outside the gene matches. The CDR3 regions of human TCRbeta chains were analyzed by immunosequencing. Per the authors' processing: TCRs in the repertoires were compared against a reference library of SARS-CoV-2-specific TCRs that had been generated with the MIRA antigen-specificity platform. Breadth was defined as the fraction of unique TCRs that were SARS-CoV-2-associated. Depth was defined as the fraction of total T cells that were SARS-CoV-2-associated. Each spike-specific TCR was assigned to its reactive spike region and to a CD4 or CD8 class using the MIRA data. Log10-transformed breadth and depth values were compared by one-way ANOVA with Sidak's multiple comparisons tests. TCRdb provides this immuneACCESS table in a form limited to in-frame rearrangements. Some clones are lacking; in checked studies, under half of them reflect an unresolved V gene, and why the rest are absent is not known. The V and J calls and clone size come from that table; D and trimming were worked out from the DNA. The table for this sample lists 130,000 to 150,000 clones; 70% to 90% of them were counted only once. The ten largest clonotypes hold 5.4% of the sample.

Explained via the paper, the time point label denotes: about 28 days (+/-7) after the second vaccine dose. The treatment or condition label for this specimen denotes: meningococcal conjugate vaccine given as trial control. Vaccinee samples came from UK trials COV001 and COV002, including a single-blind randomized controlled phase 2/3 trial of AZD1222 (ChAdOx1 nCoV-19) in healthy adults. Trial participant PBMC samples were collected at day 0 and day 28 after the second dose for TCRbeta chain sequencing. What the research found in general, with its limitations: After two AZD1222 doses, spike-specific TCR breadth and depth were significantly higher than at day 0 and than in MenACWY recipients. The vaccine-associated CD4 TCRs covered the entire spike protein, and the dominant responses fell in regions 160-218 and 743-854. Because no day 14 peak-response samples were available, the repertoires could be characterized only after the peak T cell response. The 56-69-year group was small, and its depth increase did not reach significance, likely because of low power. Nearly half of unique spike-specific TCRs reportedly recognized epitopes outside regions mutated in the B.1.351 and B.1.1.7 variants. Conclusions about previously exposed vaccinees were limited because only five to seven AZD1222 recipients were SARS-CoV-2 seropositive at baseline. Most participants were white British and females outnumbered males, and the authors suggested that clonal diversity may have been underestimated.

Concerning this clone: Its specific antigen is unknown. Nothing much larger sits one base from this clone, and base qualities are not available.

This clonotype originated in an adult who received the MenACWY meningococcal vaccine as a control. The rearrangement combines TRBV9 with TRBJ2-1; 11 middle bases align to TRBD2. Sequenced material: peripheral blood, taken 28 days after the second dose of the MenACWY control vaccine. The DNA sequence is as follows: TGTGCCAGCAGCGTATCTTTGACTAGCGGGAAGTTCTTC. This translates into CASSVSLTSGKFF.